Reported below is one T cell receptor (beta chain). Its target is unknown. At one boundary the junction diverges from the germline segment, which might be a read error. The PCR employed 60 Vbeta primers together with 13 Jbeta primers. The data were produced by immunoSEQ multiplex PCR, yet TCRdb's version contains in-frame clones alone and is incomplete. The sample records around 85,000 clones, 70% to 80% being singletons. This record comes from a study of cytomegalovirus exposure and HLA in healthy donors. Points from the study as a whole: Associated with cytomegalovirus, according to the listing, were fewer than 200 TCR beta chains. Per a later analysis, HLA-associated TCR beta chains showed more clonal expansion than other, equally common TCR beta chains. Common viral pathogens seemed, in a later analysis, to connect with several of the most significant clusters. Across all donors, roughly uniform sequencing depth was an assumption of the presence/absence analyses.

Germline lookup yields CDR1 SEHNR and CDR2 FQNEAQ (reference sequence). The CDR3 sequence is 12 residues long. This chain joins TRBV7-9 and TRBJ1-2; D gene ambiguous. The TCR sequence derives from a woman aged 50 to 60 in good health and CMV-seropositive. Sequencing used PBMCs. CDR3 protein: CSSSPFNYGYTF. The CDR3 bases are TGTTCCAGCAGCCCATTTAACTATGGCTACACCTTC.